The 12 T cell receptor beta chains below come from one sample, sequenced in a study of cytomegalovirus exposure and HLA in healthy donors. This PCR relied on a set of 60 Vbeta primers and 13 Jbeta primers. Assay used: immunoSEQ multiplex PCR; TCRdb lists only in-frame clones, some missing. The sample has some 250,000 clones; roughly 87% are singletons. The sample was PBMCs. Every receptor here comes from a woman between 35 and 50 years old in good health and CMV-seropositive.

On this clone itself: The junction shows a germline mismatch at one end, possibly a read error. Here the CDR3 reads CSSSVVTGGGGYGYTF. The CDR3 nucleotides are TGTTCCAGCAGCGTTGTAACCGGCGGGGGCGGCTATGGCTACACCTTC. The chain carries TRBV7-9 and TRBJ1-2; possibly TRBD1 for D (6 bases). The germline V gene has CDR1 SEHNR and CDR2 FQNEAQ (reference sequence). This CDR3 comprises 16 residues.

V and J are TRBV5-5 and TRBJ2-1, with D possibly matching TRBD1 (6 bases). CDR1 and CDR2 (germline): SGHKS, YYEKEE (reference sequence). The germline V and J ends were trimmed by 0 bases and 9 bases, with 16 bases remaining between them. The CDR3 consists of 15 residues. CDR3 nucleotides: TGTGCCAGCAGCTTGGGAGCCAGGGGAGAGGTTGAGCAGTTCTTC. It is translated as CASSLGARGEVEQFF.

The rearrangement links TRBV7-9 to TRBJ1-5, with D unresolved. CDR3 size: 15 residues. V lost 1 base to trimming and J lost 4 bases, with 11 bases between them. Germline V CDR1 and CDR2: SEHNR, FQNEAQ (reference sequence). The CDR3 DNA reads as TGTGCCAGCAGCTTAGGTACAGCCCAAAATCAGCCCCAGCATTTT. Translated, it gives CASSLGTAQNQPQHF.

The rearrangement uses TRBV5-6 and TRBJ2-1, with TRBD2 as a possible D gene (5 bases). The V end lost 2 bases, the J end lost 0 bases, and 12 bases lay between the germline ends. This CDR3 comprises 16 residues. Germline CDR1 and CDR2: SGHDT and YYEEEE. CDR3 DNA: TGTGCCAGCAGCTTCTTGACGGGAAGCTCCTACAATGAGCAGTTCTTC. This codes for CASSFLTGSSYNEQFF.

The chain carries TRBV11-2 and TRBJ1-2; tentatively, D is TRBD1 (6 bases). CDR3 length equals 15 residues. V was shortened by 1 base and J by 5 bases, with 14 bases between the two germline ends. CDR1 is SGHAT, CDR2 FQNNGV, per germline. The CDR3 reads CASSLARGALYGYTF. Written as DNA, the CDR3 is TGTGCCAGCAGCTTAGCCCGGGGGGCGCTTTATGGCTACACCTTC.

V gene TRBV27 combines with J gene TRBJ2-7; 9 bases align to TRBD2. Germline CDR1 MNHEY, CDR2 SMNVEV (reference sequence). The junction had 6 bases not matched to a gene; V was cut back by 2 bases and J by 7 bases. CDR3 length equals 14 residues. The DNA of the CDR3 is TGTGCCAGCAGTTTAGCGGGGGGGAGTGTTGAGCAGTACTTC. This codes for CASSLAGGSVEQYF.

V is TRBV7-8 and J is TRBJ2-7, with 7 bases matching TRBD1. The CDR3 extends over 15 amino acids. Per the germline V gene, CDR1 is SGHVS and CDR2 is FQNEAQ. With 1 base clipped from V and 3 bases from J, the junction kept 6 bases outside the gene matches. The CDR3 protein is CASSLGGDSDYEQYF. DNA for the CDR3: TGTGCCAGCAGCTTAGGAGGGGACAGCGACTACGAGCAGTACTTC. The full variable domain, its missing parts supplied by reference TRBV7-8 and TRBJ2-7, is GAGVSQSPRYKVAKRGQDVALRCDPISGHVSLFWYQQALGQGPEFLTYFQNEAQLDKSGLPSDRFFAERPEGSVSTLKIQRTQQEDSAVYLCASSLGGDSDYEQYFGPGTRLTVT.

The chain couples TRBV7-3 to TRBJ2-7; TRBD1 aligns across 8 bases. Germline trimming cut 2 bases from V and 3 bases from J; bases unmatched to any gene: 6. The germline V gene encodes CDR1 SGHTA and CDR2 FQGTGA. The CDR3 totals 15 residues. The CDR3 nucleotides read TGTGCCAGCAGCTTACATTCACAGGGGGGCTACGAGCAGTACTTC. It encodes CASSLHSQGGYEQYF.

V usage is TRBV6-5 and J usage is TRBJ2-7, with 7 bases matching TRBD2. V trimming: 0 bases; J trimming: 1 base; junction bases outside the gene matches: 3. This CDR3 contains 15 residues. The germline V gene has CDR1 MNHEY and CDR2 SVGAGI. The CDR3 DNA reads TGTGCCAGCAGTTACTCCACTAGCGTATCCTACGAGCAGTACTTC. Translating gives CASSYSTSVSYEQYF.

This clone was counted only a few times. The chain couples TRBV11-2 to TRBJ2-5; a weak D match, TRBD1 (5 bases). The V gene lost 5 bases and the J gene lost 3 bases, with 13 bases spanning the gap. The CDR3 spans 14 residues. Germline values: CDR1 SGHAT, CDR2 FQNNGV. The CDR3 nucleotides are TGTGCCAGCAGCCCCCCCACAGGAGAAGAGACCCAGTACTTC. This translates into CASSPPTGEETQYF.

The V and J genes are TRBV7-8 and TRBJ2-1, with 15 bases that match TRBD2. This CDR3 contains 17 residues. Germline V CDR1 and CDR2: SGHVS, FQNEAQ. V was clipped by 4 bases and J by 3 bases; unmatched bases: 4. In DNA form, the CDR3 reads TGTGCCAGCAGCTCGGGACTAGCGGGAGGTGTCTACAATGAGCAGTTCTTC. It encodes CASSSGLAGGVYNEQFF.

This clone turned up a few times. The V call is TRBV4-3, the J call TRBJ2-7; 11 positions match TRBD2. The CDR3 contains 15 residues. Germline lookup yields CDR1 LGHNA and CDR2 YSLEER. Losses at the gene ends were 3 bases for V and 5 bases for J; bases not matched to a gene: 6. In nucleotides, the CDR3 is TGCGCCAGCAGCCACTCACTAGCGGGAGCCAACGAGCAGTACTTC. Translating it yields CASSHSLAGANEQYF.